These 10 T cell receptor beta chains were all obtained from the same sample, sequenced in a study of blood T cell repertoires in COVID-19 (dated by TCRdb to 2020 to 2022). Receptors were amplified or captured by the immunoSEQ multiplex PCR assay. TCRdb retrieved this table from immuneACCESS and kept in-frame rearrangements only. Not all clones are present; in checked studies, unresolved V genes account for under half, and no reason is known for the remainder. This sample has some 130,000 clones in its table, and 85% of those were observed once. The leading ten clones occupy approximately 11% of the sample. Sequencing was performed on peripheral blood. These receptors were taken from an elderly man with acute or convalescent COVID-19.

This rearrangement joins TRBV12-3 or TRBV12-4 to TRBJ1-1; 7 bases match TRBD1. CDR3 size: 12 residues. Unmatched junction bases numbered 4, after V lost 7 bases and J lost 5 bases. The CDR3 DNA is TGTGCCAGCAACGACAGGGAGACTGAAGCTTTCTTT. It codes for CASNDRETEAFF.

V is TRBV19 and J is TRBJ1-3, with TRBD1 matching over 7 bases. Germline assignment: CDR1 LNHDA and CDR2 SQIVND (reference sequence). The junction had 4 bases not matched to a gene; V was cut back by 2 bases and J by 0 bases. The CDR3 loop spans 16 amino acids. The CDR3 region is CASSIMGTASGNTIYF. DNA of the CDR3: TGTGCCAGTAGTATAATGGGGACAGCCTCTGGAAACACCATATATTTT. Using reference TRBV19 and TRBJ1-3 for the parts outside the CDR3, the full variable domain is DGGITQSPKYLFRKEGQNVTLSCEQNLNHDAMYWYRQDPGQGLRLIYYSQIVNDFQKGDIAEGYSVSREKKESFPLTVTSAQKNPTAFYLCASSIMGTASGNTIYFGEGSWLTVV.

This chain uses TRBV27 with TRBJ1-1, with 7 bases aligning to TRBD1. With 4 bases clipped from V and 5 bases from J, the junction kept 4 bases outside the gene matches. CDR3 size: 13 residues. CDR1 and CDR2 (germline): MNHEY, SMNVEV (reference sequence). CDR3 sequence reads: CASSSQGRTEAFF. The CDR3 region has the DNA TGTGCCAGCAGTTCACAGGGGCGGACTGAAGCTTTCTTT.

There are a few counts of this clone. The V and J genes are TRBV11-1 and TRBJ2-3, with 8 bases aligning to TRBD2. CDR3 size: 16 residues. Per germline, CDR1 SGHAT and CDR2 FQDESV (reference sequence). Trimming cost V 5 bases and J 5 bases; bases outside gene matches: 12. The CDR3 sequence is CASSPLTSDGEDTQYF. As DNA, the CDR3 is TGTGCCAGCAGCCCACTGACTAGCGATGGGGAAGATACGCAGTATTTT.

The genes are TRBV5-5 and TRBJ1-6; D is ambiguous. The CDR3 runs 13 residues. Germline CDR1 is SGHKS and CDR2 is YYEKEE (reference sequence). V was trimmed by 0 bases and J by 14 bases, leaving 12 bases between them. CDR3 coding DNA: TGTGCCAGCAGCTTGGTGGCCGAACGCACCCTCCACTTT. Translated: CASSLVAERTLHF.

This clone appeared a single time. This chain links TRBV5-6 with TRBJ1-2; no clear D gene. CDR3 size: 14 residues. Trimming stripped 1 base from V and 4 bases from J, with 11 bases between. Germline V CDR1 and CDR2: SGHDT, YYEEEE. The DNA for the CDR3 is TGTGCCAGCAGCTTGATCACAGTATTCTATGGCTACACCTTC. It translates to CASSLITVFYGYTF. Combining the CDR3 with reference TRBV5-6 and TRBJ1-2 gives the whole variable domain DAGVTQSPTHLIKTRGQQVTLRCSPKSGHDTVSWYQQALGQGPQFIFQYYEEEERQRGNFPDRFSGHQFPNYSSELNVNALLLGDSALYLCASSLITVFYGYTFGSGTRLTVV.

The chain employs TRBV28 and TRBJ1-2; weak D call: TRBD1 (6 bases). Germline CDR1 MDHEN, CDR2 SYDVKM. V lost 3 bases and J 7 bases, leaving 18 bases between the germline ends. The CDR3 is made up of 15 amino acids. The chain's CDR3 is CASSLAKQGLSGYTF. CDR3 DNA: TGTGCCAGCAGTTTGGCTAAGCAGGGGCTTTCTGGCTACACCTTC.

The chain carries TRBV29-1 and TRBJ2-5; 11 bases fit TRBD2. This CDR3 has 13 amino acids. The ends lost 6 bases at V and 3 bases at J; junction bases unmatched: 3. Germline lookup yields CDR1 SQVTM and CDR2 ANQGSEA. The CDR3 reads CSVPGLAEETQYF. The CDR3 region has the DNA TGCAGCGTGCCGGGACTAGCGGAAGAGACCCAGTACTTC.

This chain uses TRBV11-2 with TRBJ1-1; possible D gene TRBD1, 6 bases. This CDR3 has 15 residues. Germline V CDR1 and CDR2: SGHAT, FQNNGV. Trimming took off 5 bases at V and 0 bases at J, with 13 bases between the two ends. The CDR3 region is CASSPWQGMNTEAFF. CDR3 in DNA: TGTGCCAGCAGCCCTTGGCAGGGGATGAACACTGAAGCTTTCTTT.

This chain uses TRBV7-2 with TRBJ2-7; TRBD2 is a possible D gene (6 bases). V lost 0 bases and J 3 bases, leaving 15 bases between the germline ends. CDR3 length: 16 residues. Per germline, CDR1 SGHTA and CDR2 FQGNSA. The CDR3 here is CASSLAGTPRVYEQYF. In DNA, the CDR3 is TGTGCCAGCAGCTTAGCTGGGACTCCTCGAGTCTACGAGCAGTACTTC.